The clone carrying this T cell receptor (beta chain) has more than one count but fewer than ten. This may stem from a read error, because a much larger clone lies one nucleotide away. This sample is drawn from a study of T cells in Graves' hyperthyroidism and ophthalmopathy. V was cut by 1 base and J by 2 bases, with 2 bases left in between. Per germline, CDR1 MNHEY and CDR2 SVGAGI. This CDR3 has 12 amino acids. Amplification targeted TCR beta CDR3 regions from RNA transcripts. The TCR CDR3 was amplified in a first-round RT-PCR using the HTBI primer set. TCRdb re-called the multiplex PCR reads with MiXCR, one entry per CDR3 protein. Of under 800,000 distinct CDR3 sequences in the sample, 11% to 15% were seen once.

Input material: blood. This sequence originates from a woman younger than 35 with Graves' hyperthyroidism. The chain joins TRBV6-5 to TRBJ1-1, with D unresolved. CDR3 protein: CASSYFNTEAFF. DNA for the CDR3: TGTGCCAGCAGTTACTTCAACACTGAAGCTTTCTTT.